Each of the 18 T cell receptor beta chains below was sequenced from the same sample in a study of blood T cell repertoires in COVID-19. The repertoire was sequenced with immunoSEQ multiplex PCR; TCRdb's copy has only in-frame clones and lacks some. The data contain 35,000 to 55,000 clones, 90% of them singletons. Sequenced: peripheral blood. The receptors derive from a human donor in a cohort sampled during active COVID-19.

The gene calls are TRBV29-1 and TRBJ2-1; weak D call: TRBD2 (6 bases). V lost 4 bases and J lost 6, with 16 bases in between. From germline, CDR1 is SQVTM and CDR2 ANQGSEA. The CDR3 is 14 residues long. The CDR3 reads CSVVSGLELNEQFF. CDR3 DNA sequence: TGCAGCGTTGTATCGGGACTGGAACTCAATGAGCAGTTCTTC.

V and J are TRBV18 and TRBJ1-2, with a weak D call TRBD1 (6 bases). The germline V gene encodes CDR1 KGHSH and CDR2 LQKENI. This CDR3 is built from 19 residues. V gave up 2 bases and J gave up 4 bases, with 26 bases separating them. CDR3 DNA: TGTGCCAGCTCACCAGCCATATTAACGGGACAAAGACCGCCCTATGGCTACACCTTC. Residues: CASSPAILTGQRPPYGYTF.

This chain joins TRBV5-1 and TRBJ2-1; 13 bases align to TRBD2. This CDR3 spans 14 amino acids. CDR1 and CDR2 (germline): SGHRS, YFSETQ. Trimming took 7 bases from V and 7 from J; bases not matched to a gene: 5. The CDR3 protein is CASQTSGGLNEQFF. The CDR3 nucleotides are TGCGCCAGCCAGACTAGCGGGGGGTTGAATGAGCAGTTCTTC.

This clone has only one observation. The chain uses TRBV27 and TRBJ2-3, with 10 bases that match TRBD2. The CDR3 covers 15 residues. The ends lost 4 bases at V and 1 base at J; junction bases unmatched: 2. Germline V gene sequence: CDR1 MNHEY, CDR2 SMNVEV (reference sequence). The CDR3 is CASSSLAGGTDTQYF. CDR3 sequence (DNA): TGTGCCAGCAGTTCCCTAGCGGGAGGCACAGATACGCAGTATTTT.

This sequence joins TRBV30 and TRBJ2-7, with 8 nucleotides matching TRBD2. CDR3 length: 16 amino acids. Germline V CDR1 and CDR2: GTSNPN, SVGIG (reference sequence). Trimming cost V 0 bases and J 0 bases; bases outside gene matches: 7. The CDR3 DNA follows: TGTGCCTGGAGTGTATTTAGCGGGGCAAACTCCTACGAGCAGTACTTC. Its protein product is CAWSVFSGANSYEQYF. The full variable domain, rest sourced from reference TRBV30 and TRBJ2-7, is SQTIHQWPATLVQPVGSPLSLECTVEGTSNPNLYWYRQAAGRGLQLLFYSVGIGQISSEVPQNLSASRPQDRQFILSSKKLLLSDSGFYLCAWSVFSGANSYEQYFGPGTRLTVT.

The chain recombines TRBV18 with TRBJ1-6, with unresolved D. This CDR3 contains 13 residues. Trimming cost V 3 bases and J 9 bases, with 9 bases left between them. Germline V gene data show CDR1 as KGHSH and CDR2 as LQKENI. The CDR3 sequence: CASSPEAGSPLHF. CDR3 in DNA: TGTGCCAGCTCACCCGAGGCCGGTTCACCCCTCCACTTT.

A few counts support this clone. The genes are TRBV2 and TRBJ1-3; 7 bases map to TRBD1. After removal of 5 bases from V and 2 bases from J, the junction contained 3 bases not matched to a gene. This CDR3 comprises 14 residues. Per germline, CDR1 SNHLY and CDR2 FYNNEI. The CDR3 region is CASSRQGTGNTIYF. The CDR3 region has the DNA TGTGCCAGCAGTCGACAGGGAACTGGAAACACCATATATTTT.

The V and J genes are TRBV30 and TRBJ1-6; TRBD1 matches at 8 bases. This CDR3 region has 14 residues. Germline lookup yields CDR1 GTSNPN and CDR2 SVGIG (reference sequence). The CDR3 here is CAPTGGILNSPLHF. The CDR3 DNA is TGTGCTCCTACAGGGGGAATTCTCAATTCACCCCTCCACTTT.

Judged by abundance, this clone is medium-sized. This chain links TRBV11-3 with TRBJ2-7; D gene uncertain. CDR1 is SGHNT, CDR2 YENEEA, per germline. CDR3 length: 13 amino acids. V lost 1 base to trimming and J lost 3 bases, with 7 bases between them. CDR3 sequence: CASSLGPLYEQYF. Written as DNA, the CDR3 is TGTGCCAGCAGCTTAGGGCCTCTCTACGAGCAGTACTTC.

The chain recombines TRBV11-2 with TRBJ1-2; D may be TRBD1 (6 bases). The CDR3 is 14 residues long. Trimming pared 5 bases from V and 0 bases from J, leaving 10 bases between. CDR1 is SGHAT and CDR2 is FQNNGV in the germline V gene. The CDR3 DNA sequence: TGTGCCAGCAGCCCGAGGACAGCTAACTATGGCTACACCTTC. It translates to CASSPRTANYGYTF.

The chain employs TRBV28 and TRBJ1-1; 9 bases match TRBD1. Germline CDR1 is MDHEN and CDR2 is SYDVKM. The CDR3 is made up of 15 amino acids. J was trimmed by 4 bases and V by 2 bases; bases with no gene match: 5. CDR3: CASSLRTGAFTEAFF. The DNA of the CDR3 is TGTGCCAGCAGTTTAAGGACAGGGGCTTTCACTGAAGCTTTCTTT.

Comment on this clone: The sample carries other DNA sequences with the same CDR3. This chain joins TRBV27 and TRBJ1-2, with D perhaps TRBD1 (6 bases). Germline V gene sequence: CDR1 MNHEY, CDR2 SMNVEV (reference sequence). The ends were cut back, 6 bases at V and 2 bases at J, with 10 bases in the middle. The CDR3 has 13 residues. CDR3 coding DNA: TGTGCCAGCAGCCCTGGACAGAACTATGGCTACACCTTC. Protein product: CASSPGQNYGYTF.

This rearrangement joins TRBV7-9 to TRBJ1-2; perhaps TRBD1 as D (6 bases). The V end was cut by 5 bases, the J end by 5 bases, with 18 bases between. The CDR3 is made up of 15 amino acids. Germline loops: CDR1 SEHNR, CDR2 FQNEAQ (reference sequence). CDR3 DNA: TGTGCCAGCAGCACCCGTGGGGGCGCAAATTATGGCTACACCTTC. The encoded protein is CASSTRGGANYGYTF.

The chain employs TRBV30 and TRBJ2-1; D may be TRBD1 (6 bases). V lost 2 bases and J lost 9, with 14 bases in between. Germline V gene lookup returns CDR1 GTSNPN and CDR2 SVGIG (reference sequence). The CDR3 runs to 13 residues. The CDR3 sequence is CAWSTGHFAEQFF. Here the CDR3 DNA reads TGTGCCTGGAGTACGGGACATTTCGCTGAGCAGTTCTTC.

This clone was observed a single time. The gene calls are TRBV4-2 and TRBJ2-1, with D possibly being TRBD2 (5 bases). The CDR3 extends over 15 amino acids. Germline V gene data show CDR1 as LGHNA and CDR2 as YNFKEQ. V lost 4 bases to trimming and J lost 3 bases, with 13 bases between them. In nucleotides, the CDR3 is TGTGCCAGCAGCCCAACCAGCGGCAACTACAATGAGCAGTTCTTC. Its protein product is CASSPTSGNYNEQFF.

The chain couples TRBV5-4 to TRBJ2-5; no firm D call. The V end lost 6 bases, the J end lost 3 bases, and 12 bases lay between the germline ends. Germline values: CDR1 SGHNT, CDR2 YYREEE (reference sequence). CDR3 length: 13 amino acids. DNA for the CDR3: TGTGCCAGCAAGCGAGCGATAGAAGAGACCCAGTACTTC. This codes for CASKRAIEETQYF. The full variable domain, in which reference TRBV5-4 and TRBJ2-5 provide the parts outside the CDR3, is ETGVTQSPTHLIKTRGQQVTLRCSSQSGHNTVSWYQQALGQGPQFIFQYYREEENGRGNFPPRFSGLQFPNYSSELNVNALELDDSALYLCASKRAIEETQYFGPGTRLLVL.

The J gene is TRBJ1-1, the V gene TRBV28; TRBD1 is a possible D gene (5 bases). The germline CDR1 and CDR2 sequences are MDHEN and SYDVKM. This CDR3 has 12 residues. The V end lost 1 base, the J end lost 7 bases, and 7 bases lay between the germline ends. CDR3: CASSLLTVEAFF. CDR3 DNA: TGTGCCAGCAGTTTATTGACAGTTGAAGCTTTCTTT.

The chain joins TRBV28 to TRBJ2-5; TRBD1 matches 7 bases. V trimming: 8 bases; J trimming: 1 base; junction bases outside the gene matches: 4. This CDR3 has 13 residues. Germline assignment: CDR1 MDHEN and CDR2 SYDVKM. CDR3: CASLGQLQETQYF. The CDR3 coding sequence is TGTGCCAGCCTGGGACAGCTCCAAGAGACCCAGTACTTC.